The entry below describes one T cell receptor (beta chain). Treatment of the sample: oral pan-JAK inhibitor, 5-10 mg twice daily. V lost 4 bases and J 7 bases, leaving 11 bases between the germline ends. This CDR3 spans 13 amino acids. Germline V gene lookup returns CDR1 SNHLY and CDR2 FYNNEI. The sample is drawn from a study of CD8+ T cells in alopecia areata. Study information: Dosing with tofacitinib proceeded for 6 to 18 months, followed by 6 months off drug.

Once RNA had been extracted, it was reverse transcribed into cDNA to act as the sequencing template. This table comes from immunoSEQ multiplex PCR, and its TCRdb copy is limited to in-frame clones, with some not included. The sample has 95,000 to 110,000 clones, 84% seen once; the top ten hold around 25%. This chain uses TRBV2 with TRBJ2-1; D is perhaps TRBD1 (6 bases). This receptor was identified in a human donor with alopecia areata. The specimen was CD8+ T cells sorted from blood, collected at week 24, from a patient treated with tofacitinib. CDR3 protein: CASSVRGENEQFF. Here the CDR3 DNA reads TGTGCCAGCAGTGTCAGGGGTGAGAATGAGCAGTTCTTC.